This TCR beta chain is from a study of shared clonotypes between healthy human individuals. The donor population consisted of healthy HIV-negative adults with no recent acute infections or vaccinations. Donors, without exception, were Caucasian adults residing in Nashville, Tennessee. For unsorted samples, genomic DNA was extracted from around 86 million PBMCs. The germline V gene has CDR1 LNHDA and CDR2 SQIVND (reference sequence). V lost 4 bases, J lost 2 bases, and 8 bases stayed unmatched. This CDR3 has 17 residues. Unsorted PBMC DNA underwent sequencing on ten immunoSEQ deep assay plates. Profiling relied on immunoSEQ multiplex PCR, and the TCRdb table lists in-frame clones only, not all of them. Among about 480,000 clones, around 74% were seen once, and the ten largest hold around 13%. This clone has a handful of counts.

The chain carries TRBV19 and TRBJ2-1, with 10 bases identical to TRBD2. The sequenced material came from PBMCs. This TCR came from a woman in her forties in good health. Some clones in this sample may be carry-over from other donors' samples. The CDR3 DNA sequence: TGTGCCAGTAGTACCCCTTTGAGCGGGAGGGCCTACAATGAGCAGTTCTTC. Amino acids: CASSTPLSGRAYNEQFF. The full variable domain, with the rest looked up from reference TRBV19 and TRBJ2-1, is DGGITQSPKYLFRKEGQNVTLSCEQNLNHDAMYWYRQDPGQGLRLIYYSQIVNDFQKGDIAEGYSVSREKKESFPLTVTSAQKNPTAFYLCASSTPLSGRAYNEQFFGPGTRLTVL.